This TCR beta chain was documented in a study of OX40 agonist ivuxolimab in advanced cancers. Notes on the research overall: Ivuxolimab was an agonistic, fully human IgG2 monoclonal antibody directed against OX40 (CD134), a costimulatory receptor. Intravenous ivuxolimab was administered to patients every 2 weeks at six dose levels: 0.01, 0.1, 0.3, 1.5, 3 and 10 mg/kg. Of the approximately 50 dose-escalation patients, hepatocellular carcinoma was present in about 20, melanoma in roughly 15, renal cell carcinoma in 9 and head and neck cancer in 9. In the dose-escalation cohort, 75% to 85% of patients were male, and the mean age was approximately 60 years with a range of roughly 23 to 79. Patients were allowed to have had prior anti-PD-1, anti-PD-L1 or anti-CTLA-4 therapy, and around 41% of the dose-escalation patients had previously received checkpoint inhibitors. Partial responses were achieved by three dose-escalation patients, of whom one had hepatocellular carcinoma and two had cutaneous melanoma. Peripheral TCRbeta sequencing was intended to test whether TCR sequence diversity was altered and clonal T-cell expansion was caused by ivuxolimab. The paper covers the monotherapy dose-escalation part of the phase I ivuxolimab trial, which included N = 52 patients.

What the research found in general, with its limitations: In the 0.1-3.0 mg/kg groups, partial responders had among the lowest normalized peripheral clonal expansion, particularly in CD8+ T cells. Clonal expansion of both CD4+ and CD8+ blood T cells was observed from baseline to week 6 at doses 0.1 to 3.0 mg/kg. Antigen specificity was not determined for the clonally expanded peripheral T cells. On average, CD8+ T cells showed more expanded clones than CD4+ T cells after ivuxolimab. Low levels of normalized T-cell clonal expansion were also seen in some patients who did not respond.

Patients with autoimmune disease history or receiving systemic immunosuppression were excluded from the trial. Peripheral blood for TCR sequencing was collected from all dose cohorts at baseline, on cycle 4 day 1, and on cycle 7 day 1. Samples were obtained from an open-label, multicenter, first-in-human phase I dose-escalation trial of ivuxolimab. The trial enrolled adults with locally advanced or metastatic head and neck squamous cell, hepatocellular, melanoma or renal cell carcinoma. Before TCR sequencing, CD4+ and CD8+ T cells were separately sorted from peripheral blood. From the germline V gene (reference sequence), CDR1 is MNHEY and CDR2 is SMNVEV. V lost 4 bases and J lost 1 base; the stretch between them is 19 bases long. From the cysteine through the phenylalanine, the CDR3 covers 17 amino acids. Only CDR3 DNA remains: 51 bases, in frame from the first base. This clone has only one observation. Its antigen target is currently unknown. Base quality data are lacking; no much larger clone is found one base away.

For sequencing of the TCRbeta CDR3 region, genomic DNA was extracted from the sorted cells. The immunoSEQ Assay was used for sequencing of TCRbeta CDR3 regions. TCRdb's version of the immuneACCESS table is confined to in-frame rearrangements and falls short of the full clone set. An unresolved V gene accounts for under half of the shortfall where checked; the remainder is of unknown origin. This sample has some 33,000 clones in its table, and over 85% of those were observed once. 35% to 45% of the sample belongs to the ten largest clones. Here the sequenced sample was CD4+ or CD8+ T cells sorted from blood, taken in a trial of the OX40 agonist ivuxolimab. This receptor chain uses TRBV27 and TRBJ1-1; no D gene call is confident. This TCR was recovered from an adult with an advanced solid tumor such as melanoma, head and neck, liver or kidney cancer. The CDR3 protein is CASSSWASLSRNTEAFF. The DNA is as follows: TGTGCCAGCAGTTCCTGGGCCAGCCTCTCCAGGAACACTGAAGCTTTCTTT.